This is a list of T cell receptor beta chains from one sample in a study of shared clonotypes between healthy human individuals. The repertoire was sequenced with immunoSEQ multiplex PCR; TCRdb's copy has only in-frame clones and lacks some. The data hold more than 2,000,000 clones, with approximately 95% observed a single time. Sequenced: naive CD4+ T cells from PBMCs. The receptors originated from a young man in good health. Some clones in this sample may be carry-over from other donors' samples. The CDR3 runs from the conserved cysteine through the conserved F or W. D genes are given only for firm matches. Size is omitted from some rows. Given values are once, few, many or a class for expanded clones.

v_gene	d_gene	j_gene	len	abundance	CDR3aa	CDR3nt
TRBV6-5	.	TRBJ1-1	14	.	CASTNTGIRTEAFF	TGTGCCAGCACTAATACAGGGATAAGGACTGAAGCTTTCTTT
TRBV18	.	TRBJ2-1	16	.	CASSPRRNGNYNEQFF	TGTGCCAGCTCACCACGTAGGAACGGGAATTACAATGAGCAGTTCTTC
TRBV30	.	TRBJ2-1	14	.	CAWRDLKAAVEQFF	TGTGCCTGGCGGGACCTCAAGGCGGCGGTTGAGCAGTTCTTC
TRBV30	.	TRBJ2-3	13	.	CAWSRYLTDTQYF	TGTGCCTGGAGTCGTTACTTGACAGATACGCAGTATTTT
TRBV5-6	TRBD2	TRBJ2-1	18	.	CASSLGLVGLGGYNEQFF	TGTGCCAGCAGCTTAGGACTAGTCGGCCTGGGGGGCTACAATGAGCAGTTCTTC
TRBV9	TRBD1	TRBJ1-2	14	.	CASGRTGKNYGYTF	TGTGCCAGCGGCCGGACAGGGAAGAACTATGGCTACACCTTC
TRBV2	TRBD1	TRBJ1-5	14	few	CASSGQGDYQPQHF	TGTGCCAGCAGTGGACAGGGAGACTATCAGCCCCAGCATTTT
TRBV10-3	.	TRBJ2-1	14	.	CATRTNRSYNEQFF	TGTGCCACCCGGACTAACCGCTCCTACAATGAGCAGTTCTTC
TRBV7-2	TRBD2	TRBJ2-1	17	.	CASSPPGTSGRAGEQFF	TGTGCCAGCAGCCCGCCGGGGACTAGCGGGAGGGCTGGAGAGCAGTTCTTC
TRBV27	TRBD1	TRBJ1-1	17	.	CASSLWFSRGQDTEAFF	TGTGCCAGCAGTTTATGGTTCAGCAGGGGGCAGGACACTGAAGCTTTCTTT
TRBV5-1	TRBD1	TRBJ2-3	16	.	CASSLARDRWKDTQYF	TGCGCCAGCAGCTTGGCCCGGGACAGGTGGAAAGATACGCAGTATTTT
TRBV2	TRBD1	TRBJ2-7	16	.	CASSEGIGQGREEQYF	TGTGCCAGCAGTGAGGGGATCGGACAGGGCCGTGAGGAGCAGTACTTC
TRBV5-1	TRBD2	TRBJ2-7	15	.	CASSSQGGSSYEQYF	TGCGCCAGCAGCTCCCAAGGCGGGAGTTCCTACGAGCAGTACTTC
TRBV7-2	.	TRBJ1-5	14	.	CASSLDGGGQPQHF	TGTGCCAGCAGCTTAGACGGGGGAGGTCAGCCCCAGCATTTT
TRBV15	.	TRBJ1-1	14	.	CATSPQAGHTEAFF	TGTGCCACCAGCCCCCAAGCGGGGCACACTGAAGCTTTCTTT
TRBV5-1	.	TRBJ1-1	13	once	CASSLVLGSEAFF	TGCGCCAGCAGCTTGGTTTTGGGGTCTGAAGCTTTCTTT
TRBV27	TRBD2	TRBJ2-5	15	.	CASSFRLAGSETQYF	TGTGCCAGCAGTTTCCGACTAGCGGGAAGTGAGACCCAGTACTTC
TRBV7-2	TRBD2	TRBJ2-1	16	.	CASSPQAGGAYNEQFF	TGTGCCAGCAGCCCGCAAGCGGGAGGTGCCTACAATGAGCAGTTCTTC
TRBV2	.	TRBJ1-5	17	few	CASSEGGTLYSNQPQHF	TGTGCCAGCAGTGAAGGGGGGACACTGTATAGCAATCAGCCCCAGCATTTT
TRBV2	TRBD1	TRBJ1-2	16	.	CASRLLVQGGSYGYTF	TGTGCCAGCAGACTCCTGGTTCAGGGGGGGAGCTATGGCTACACCTTC
TRBV30	.	TRBJ1-1	12	.	CAVETVTAEAFF	TGTGCCGTAGAGACGGTTACCGCTGAAGCTTTCTTT
TRBV5-8	TRBD1	TRBJ2-1	16	.	CASSNTRQGARNEQFF	TGTGCCAGCAGCAACACCAGACAGGGGGCGAGAAATGAGCAGTTCTTC
TRBV19	.	TRBJ1-1	13	.	CASTFTVNTEAFF	TGTGCCAGTACCTTTACAGTGAACACTGAAGCTTTCTTT
TRBV25-1	.	TRBJ1-1	13	few	CASSGRQSTEAFF	TGTGCCAGCAGTGGCAGACAGTCGACTGAAGCTTTCTTT
TRBV2	TRBD1	TRBJ2-1	15	.	CASSSDRGDYNEQFF	TGTGCCAGCAGCTCGGACAGGGGGGACTACAATGAGCAGTTCTTC
TRBV9	TRBD2	TRBJ2-1	16	once	CASAEPAGGYLGEQFF	TGTGCCAGCGCCGAACCAGCGGGAGGATATCTGGGTGAGCAGTTCTTC
TRBV6-1	.	TRBJ1-5	16	once	CASSEGPQGINQPQHF	TGTGCCAGCAGTGAAGGGCCGCAGGGGATTAATCAGCCCCAGCATTTT
TRBV7-9	.	TRBJ2-3	15	.	CASSFRTTRGDTQYF	TGTGCCAGCAGCTTCCGGACTACCCGCGGAGATACGCAGTATTTT
TRBV9	.	TRBJ2-1	14	.	CASSATTGGDEQFF	TGTGCCAGCAGCGCAACGACTGGAGGGGATGAGCAGTTCTTC
TRBV7-9	.	TRBJ2-2	14	.	CASSLAQNTGELFF	TGTGCCAGCAGCTTAGCCCAGAACACCGGGGAGCTGTTTTTT
TRBV6-5	.	TRBJ2-7	16	.	CASSWVPAGALGEQYF	TGTGCCAGCAGTTGGGTTCCGGCGGGTGCTCTAGGGGAGCAGTACTTC
TRBV6-7	.	TRBJ1-1	11	.	CASTRLGEAFF	TGTGCCAGCACCCGACTTGGGGAAGCTTTCTTT
TRBV21-1	.	TRBJ2-1	16	.	CASSKSAGALGNEQFF	TGTGCCAGCAGCAAAAGCGCGGGAGCTTTGGGCAATGAGCAGTTCTTC
TRBV28	.	TRBJ2-7	12	.	CASSSGIDEQYF	TGTGCCAGCAGTTCGGGAATTGACGAGCAGTACTTC
TRBV29-1	TRBD2	TRBJ2-1	14	.	CSVSRDYAYNEQFF	TGCAGCGTTTCCCGGGACTACGCCTACAATGAGCAGTTCTTC
TRBV10-2	.	TRBJ2-2	13	.	CASSDGDTGELFF	TGCGCCAGCAGTGATGGGGACACCGGGGAGCTGTTTTTT
TRBV4-3	.	TRBJ2-7	13	once	CASSQDTRAEQYF	TGCGCCAGCAGCCAAGATACCAGGGCAGAGCAGTACTTC
TRBV28	TRBD2	TRBJ2-7	16	.	CASGVIAGGPDYEQYF	TGTGCCAGCGGGGTCATAGCGGGAGGGCCGGACTACGAGCAGTACTTC
TRBV7-3	.	TRBJ2-2	15	.	CASSYGTPNTGELFF	TGTGCCAGCAGCTACGGGACACCGAACACCGGGGAGCTGTTTTTT
TRBV29-1	TRBD2	TRBJ2-2	17	once	CSVVSGTSGTNTGELFF	TGCAGCGTCGTATCCGGGACTAGCGGGACGAACACCGGGGAGCTGTTTTTT
TRBV5-6	.	TRBJ2-5	11	few	CASSLRETQYF	TGTGCCAGCAGCTTGAGGGAGACCCAGTACTTC
TRBV18	TRBD2	TRBJ2-7	17	.	CASSPRVPTSGSEEQYF	TGTGCCAGCTCACCCAGAGTCCCTACTAGCGGGAGTGAGGAGCAGTACTTC
TRBV6-1	.	TRBJ2-3	16	.	CASSEPGGASTDTQYF	TGTGCCAGCAGTGAACCAGGAGGGGCGAGCACAGATACGCAGTATTTT
TRBV25-1	.	TRBJ1-4	11	few	CASFMGEKLFF	TGTGCCAGCTTTATGGGAGAAAAACTGTTTTTT
TRBV7-8	TRBD2	TRBJ2-7	15	.	CASSSRRGGPNEQYF	TGTGCCAGCAGCTCCCGCCGCGGGGGGCCCAACGAGCAGTACTTC
TRBV6-5	.	TRBJ1-4	13	.	CASSYSGREKLFF	TGTGCCAGCAGTTACTCGGGACGTGAAAAACTGTTTTTT
TRBV27	.	TRBJ2-7	14	.	CASSLYGRSYEQYF	TGTGCCAGCAGTTTATACGGCCGCTCCTACGAGCAGTACTTC
TRBV5-1	TRBD2	TRBJ2-1	16	.	CASSFNPGLAGGEQFF	TGCGCCAGCAGCTTCAATCCGGGACTAGCGGGAGGTGAGCAGTTCTTC
TRBV28	.	TRBJ1-2	13	.	CASSGTRRGGYTF	TGTGCCAGCAGTGGGACACGTCGTGGGGGCTACACCTTC
TRBV29-1	.	TRBJ2-7	12	.	CSVVTGAYKQYF	TGCAGCGTTGTGACAGGAGCCTACAAGCAGTACTTC
TRBV28	.	TRBJ1-5	13	.	CASSLTSNQPQHF	TGTGCCAGCAGTTTGACCAGCAATCAGCCCCAGCATTTT
TRBV7-2	TRBD2	TRBJ2-2	18	.	CASSLARSGRALVGELFF	TGTGCCAGCAGCTTAGCGCGGAGCGGGAGGGCCCTCGTCGGGGAGCTGTTTTTT
TRBV27	.	TRBJ2-3	14	.	CASSFKAWADTQYF	TGTGCCAGCAGTTTCAAAGCGTGGGCAGATACGCAGTATTTT